The 18 T cell receptor beta chains listed next were all sequenced from one sample in a study of OX40 agonist ivuxolimab in advanced cancers. Libraries came from the immunoSEQ multiplex PCR assay. Entries here come from immuneACCESS through TCRdb and include only in-frame sequences with V and J called. Some clones fail to appear in such tables; in the studies checked, an unresolved V gene covers under half of the shortfall, and the cause of the remainder is unknown. Present in this sample are some 62,000 clones, approximately 84% of which were seen just once. The ten largest account for over 7.5% of the sample. Here the sequenced sample was CD4+ or CD8+ T cells sorted from blood, taken in a trial of the OX40 agonist ivuxolimab. These receptors originate from an adult with an advanced solid tumor such as melanoma, head and neck, liver or kidney cancer.

This chain joins TRBV11-2 and TRBJ1-2; D unresolved. The CDR3 is 14 residues long. Germline V gene lookup returns CDR1 SGHAT and CDR2 FQNNGV. The V end lost 6 bases, the J end lost 4 bases, and 15 bases lay between the germline ends. The DNA for the CDR3 is TGTGCCAGCAGGTATCTGGGGAGCGGCTATGGCTACACCTTC. It translates to CASRYLGSGYGYTF.

The rearrangement uses TRBV28 and TRBJ1-5; D remains unclear. Trimming left V 0 bases short and J 5 bases short, with 8 bases between. Germline values: CDR1 MDHEN, CDR2 SYDVKM. The CDR3 consists of 14 residues. The CDR3: CASSLWQDHQPQHF. The DNA of the CDR3 is TGTGCCAGCAGTTTATGGCAGGACCATCAGCCCCAGCATTTT.

The rearrangement joins TRBV28 to TRBJ1-5, with a possible D match to TRBD1 (5 bases). Germline V gene sequence: CDR1 MDHEN, CDR2 SYDVKM. CDR3 length equals 14 residues. Trimming removed 7 bases from V and 3 bases from J, with 13 bases in between. The CDR3 DNA follows: TGTGCCAGCACCGCTAGGGGCCACAATCAGCCCCAGCATTTT. Translating it yields CASTARGHNQPQHF.

The chain recombines TRBV18 with TRBJ2-2, with 8 bases fitting TRBD1. The length of the CDR3 is 15 residues. Per germline, CDR1 KGHSH and CDR2 LQKENI. V was clipped by 6 bases and J by 6 bases; unmatched bases: 9. The chain's CDR3 is CASSPRTGRSGELFF. The CDR3 coding sequence is TGTGCCAGCTCCCCCAGGACAGGGAGGTCCGGGGAGCTGTTTTTT. The variable domain in full, completed from reference TRBV18 and TRBJ2-2, reads NAGVMQNPRHLVRRRGQEARLRCSPMKGHSHVYWYRQLPEEGLKFMVYLQKENIIDESGMPKERFSAEFPKEGPSILRIQQVVRGDSAAYFCASSPRTGRSGELFFGEGSRLTVL.

This clone is medium-sized within its sample. The chain links TRBV29-1 to TRBJ1-4; TRBD1 agrees at 9 bases. V lost 6 bases and J lost 6; bases outside the gene matches: 5. Germline V gives CDR1 SQVTM, CDR2 ANQGSEA. The CDR3 contains 13 residues. The CDR3 DNA is TGCAGCGTCGGGGGACAGGGAGATGAAAAACTGTTTTTT. Translated, it gives CSVGGQGDEKLFF.

The V and J genes are TRBV19 and TRBJ2-1; 12 bases line up with TRBD2. Germline V lookup: CDR1 LNHDA, CDR2 SQIVND (reference sequence). There are 16 residues in the CDR3. J gave up 8 bases and V 3 bases, and 8 bases lay outside the gene matches. The CDR3 nucleotides are TGTGCCAGTAGTATGTCACTAGCGGGAGGAAAACATGAGCAGTTCTTC. This codes for CASSMSLAGGKHEQFF.

The rearrangement links TRBV18 to TRBJ2-5; maybe TRBD1 (6 bases). The CDR3 loop spans 15 amino acids. CDR1 is KGHSH, CDR2 LQKENI, per germline. V was cut by 3 bases and J by 0 bases, with 11 bases left in between. Here the CDR3 DNA reads TGTGCCAGCTCACCCCGGGACACCTACCAAGAGACCCAGTACTTC. It encodes CASSPRDTYQETQYF.

This clone was counted once. The chain has TRBV6-1 and TRBJ2-5; D may be TRBD1 (5 bases). Germline V gene data show CDR1 as MNHNS and CDR2 as SASEGT. V dropped 0 bases and J dropped 13 bases, with 15 bases sitting between them. This CDR3 is 13 amino acids long. In DNA form, the CDR3 reads TGTGCCAGCAGTGAAGCCCTCGACAGAAGGACGTACTTC. Protein product: CASSEALDRRTYF.

V usage is TRBV5-6 and J usage is TRBJ2-2, with D maybe TRBD1 (6 bases). The germline gives CDR1 SGHDT, CDR2 YYEEEE. Trimming took off 4 bases at V and 0 bases at J, with 13 bases between the two ends. The CDR3 totals 16 residues. The CDR3 DNA reads as TGTGCCAGCAGCATTACCGGGACATCGAACACCGGGGAGCTGTTTTTT. Its protein is CASSITGTSNTGELFF.

The chain links TRBV7-9 to TRBJ2-7; the D call may be TRBD1 or TRBD2 (7 bases each). Trimming cost V 5 bases and J 0 bases, with 11 bases left between them. Per germline, CDR1 SEHNR and CDR2 FQNEAQ (reference sequence). The CDR3 loop spans 14 amino acids. The CDR3 DNA follows: TGTGCCAGCAGCCAGGGGGGGAACTCCTACGAGCAGTACTTC. Residues: CASSQGGNSYEQYF.

The CDR3 spells CASSLGGNSYEQYF. DNA for the CDR3: TGTGCCAGCAGCTTAGGGGGGAACTCCTACGAGCAGTACTTC. The chain carries TRBV7-2 and TRBJ2-7, with D perhaps assigned TRBD1 or TRBD2 (5 bases each). The CDR3 contains 14 residues. Deletions cut 1 base from V and 0 bases from J, with 7 bases between. Germline V lookup: CDR1 SGHTA, CDR2 FQGNSA.

This chain links TRBV4-3 with TRBJ2-1; TRBD2 matches 11 bases. V lost 5 bases, J lost 1 base, and 7 bases stayed unmatched. The germline V gene encodes CDR1 LGHNA and CDR2 YSLEER. The length of the CDR3 is 17 residues. CDR3 amino acids: CASSYLAGGPSYNEQFF. The CDR3 DNA sequence: TGCGCCAGCAGCTACTTAGCGGGAGGGCCTTCCTACAATGAGCAGTTCTTC.

J is TRBJ1-2 and V is TRBV19; D is possibly TRBD1 (6 bases). The V gene lost 8 bases and the J gene lost 4 bases, with 14 bases spanning the gap. The germline V gene encodes CDR1 LNHDA and CDR2 SQIVND (reference sequence). The CDR3 totals 13 residues. Here the CDR3 reads CASFDRSIYGYTF. CDR3 sequence (DNA): TGTGCCAGTTTCGACAGGTCCATCTATGGCTACACCTTC.

This chain joins TRBV7-9 and TRBJ1-4; possibly TRBD1 for D (6 bases). This CDR3 has 15 amino acids. Looked up from germline, CDR1 is SEHNR and CDR2 is FQNEAQ (reference sequence). Trimming removed 1 base from V and 7 bases from J, with 13 bases in between. In nucleotides, the CDR3 is TGTGCCAGCAGCTTAGACGGGGGCGCGGGTGAAAAACTGTTTTTT. It encodes CASSLDGGAGEKLFF.

This clone was seen just once. Other nucleotide sequences from this sample produce the same CDR3. V and J are TRBV5-1 and TRBJ2-1; 7 nucleotides align to TRBD2. The V segment lost 1 base and the J segment 4 bases; nucleotides outside the gene matches: 2. The germline CDR1 and CDR2 sequences are SGHRS and YFSETQ. This CDR3 contains 14 residues. The DNA for the CDR3 is TGCGCCAGCAGCTTGACGGGAGGTTACAATGAGCAGTTCTTC. Its protein is CASSLTGGYNEQFF.

The chain joins TRBV7-8 to TRBJ1-2, with D perhaps matching TRBD1 (5 bases). Germline lookup yields CDR1 SGHVS and CDR2 FQNEAQ. V was pared by 5 bases and J by 4 bases, with 20 bases between. This CDR3 is 16 amino acids long. This CDR3 reads CASSPGGGGPGYGYTF. The CDR3 DNA reads as TGTGCCAGCAGCCCAGGTGGGGGAGGCCCAGGCTATGGCTACACCTTC.

The chain joins TRBV28 to TRBJ2-1; 8 bases map to TRBD1. The CDR3 covers 16 residues. The V and J ends lost 5 bases and 6 bases, in that order; junction bases with no gene match: 12. In germline, CDR1 is MDHEN, CDR2 SYDVKM. The DNA of the CDR3 is TGTGCCAGCAGTACTTATGGACAGGGTCGTAGCAATGAGCAGTTCTTC. Translation gives CASSTYGQGRSNEQFF. Drawing the rest from reference TRBV28 and TRBJ2-1, the complete variable domain is DVKVTQSSRYLVKRTGEKVFLECVQDMDHENMFWYRQDPGLGLRLIYFSYDVKMKEKGDIPEGYSVSREKKERFSLILESASTNQTSMYLCASSTYGQGRSNEQFFGPGTRLTVL.

The V gene is TRBV15, the J gene TRBJ2-2; unclear D gene. This CDR3 is 15 amino acids long. V was shortened by 9 bases and J by 1 base, with 15 bases between the two germline ends. CDR1 is LNHNV and CDR2 is YYDKDF in the germline V gene (reference sequence). The CDR3 DNA follows: TGTGCCACGGAGCCCTTGGGGTTGAACACCGGGGAGCTGTTTTTT. This gives the protein CATEPLGLNTGELFF.